The rows below give T cell receptor beta chains drawn from one sample of a study of shared clonotypes between healthy human individuals. Using immunoSEQ multiplex PCR, the repertoire was profiled, and TCRdb retains in-frame clones only, with some absent. The table shows approximately 710,000 clones, with around 90% occurring only once. Source material: memory CD8+ T cells from PBMCs. The receptors were sampled from a man between 18 and 29 years old in good health. Some clones in this sample may be carry-over from other donors' samples. Both conserved end residues are part of each CDR3. Fields, in order: D gene, clone size, V gene, J gene, CDR3 DNA, CDR3 protein. The D gene is left open where the match is weak. Size is omitted from some rows. Given values are once, few, many or a class for expanded clones.

D: TRBD2
size: NA
V: TRBV7-2
J: TRBJ2-1
DNA: TGTGCCAGCAGCCCAGTGACTAGCGGGAGGGAGTTCTTC
CDR3: CASSPVTSGREFF

D: NA
size: NA
V: TRBV4-3
J: TRBJ1-2
DNA: TGCGCCAGCAGCCAAGCCTACAGGGCGCTCTATGGCTACACCTTC
CDR3: CASSQAYRALYGYTF

D: TRBD1
size: NA
V: TRBV29-1
J: TRBJ1-1
DNA: TGCAGCGTGCCGGGACAGGGTAGATCTGAAGCTTTCTTT
CDR3: CSVPGQGRSEAFF

D: TRBD1
size: NA
V: TRBV9
J: TRBJ2-2
DNA: TGTGCCAGCAGCCCTCGGACAGGGTTCGGGGCCGGGGAGCTGTTTTTT
CDR3: CASSPRTGFGAGELFF

D: NA
size: NA
V: TRBV10-3
J: TRBJ2-4
DNA: TGTGCCATCAGTGACCCCGGGTCCCTGGGCATTCAGTACTTC
CDR3: CAISDPGSLGIQYF

D: NA
size: NA
V: TRBV25-1
J: TRBJ1-2
DNA: TGTGCCAGCAGTGAATATAGTGGGTTGGGGTATGGCTACACCTTC
CDR3: CASSEYSGLGYGYTF

D: TRBD1
size: NA
V: TRBV2
J: TRBJ2-4
DNA: TGTGCCAGCTCACGGGACAGAGGAAAACAGTACTTC
CDR3: CASSRDRGKQYF

D: NA
size: NA
V: TRBV5-1
J: TRBJ2-2
DNA: TGCGCCAGCAGCTCCCTACTAGACCTGAACACCGGGGAGCTGTTTTTT
CDR3: CASSSLLDLNTGELFF

D: TRBD2
size: NA
V: TRBV7-9
J: TRBJ2-1
DNA: TGTGCCGGAGTGGGGACTAGCGACTACAATGAGCAGTTCTTC
CDR3: CAGVGTSDYNEQFF

D: NA
size: NA
V: TRBV12-5
J: TRBJ2-5
DNA: TGTGCTAGTGGTTTGATAATCCCCGGCGGTCTCCAAGAGACCCAGTACTTC
CDR3: CASGLIIPGGLQETQYF

D: NA
size: once
V: TRBV28
J: TRBJ2-2
DNA: TGTGCCAGCAGTTTCCCTAGGAAAACTAGCAACGGGGAGCTGTTTTTT
CDR3: CASSFPRKTSNGELFF

D: TRBD1
size: NA
V: TRBV9
J: TRBJ2-2
DNA: TGTGCCAGCAGCGCCGGGACAGGGAGTGGCACCGGGGAGCTGTTTTTT
CDR3: CASSAGTGSGTGELFF

D: NA
size: NA
V: TRBV7-9
J: TRBJ1-2
DNA: TGTGCCAGCTCTCGCGGGGGCGATGGCTACACCTTC
CDR3: CASSRGGDGYTF

D: NA
size: NA
V: TRBV27
J: TRBJ2-6
DNA: TGTGCCAGCAGTTTATTGAGCAGGGTGTCTGGGGCCAACGTCCTGACTTTC
CDR3: CASSLLSRVSGANVLTF

D: NA
size: NA
V: TRBV19
J: TRBJ1-5
DNA: TGTGCCAGTAGTATCGAGGCTCAGCCCCAGCATTTT
CDR3: CASSIEAQPQHF

D: NA
size: NA
V: TRBV5-1
J: TRBJ2-1
DNA: TGCGCCAGCAGCTTGGAAGCTACGAAAAGCTCCTACAATGAGCAGTTCTTC
CDR3: CASSLEATKSSYNEQFF

D: TRBD1
size: once
V: TRBV28
J: TRBJ1-1
DNA: TGTGCCAGCAGTTGGGAACAGGGGGTCCGCACTGAAGCTTTCTTT
CDR3: CASSWEQGVRTEAFF

D: NA
size: NA
V: TRBV23-1
J: TRBJ2-7
DNA: TGCGCCGCCGAACAGACGGCCTCCTACGAGCAGTACTTC
CDR3: CAAEQTASYEQYF